This TCR beta chain was recorded in a study of shared T cell receptors in the human thymus. This table comes from immunoSEQ multiplex PCR, and its TCRdb copy is limited to in-frame clones, with some not included. The sample includes hundreds of thousands of clones, 80% to 90% seen only once; the top ten take 0.0094%. Trimming cost V 3 bases and J 5 bases; bases outside gene matches: 7. There are 16 residues in the CDR3. Per germline, CDR1 SGDLS and CDR2 YYNGEE. The data also belong to a second study, concerning human thymus T cells. That source notes: Thymus was obtained from resections taken during corrective heart surgery. Unrelated individuals were reported by related research to share highly overlapping thymic repertoires.

Sequenced input: thymocytes. This sequence joins TRBV9 and TRBJ2-1; 11 nucleotides line up with TRBD2. The TCR sequence derives from a boy younger than two with a congenital heart defect. The chain's CDR3 is CASSGPGTSGHNEQFF. DNA for the CDR3: TGTGCCAGCAGCGGGCCCGGGACTAGCGGACACAATGAGCAGTTCTTC.